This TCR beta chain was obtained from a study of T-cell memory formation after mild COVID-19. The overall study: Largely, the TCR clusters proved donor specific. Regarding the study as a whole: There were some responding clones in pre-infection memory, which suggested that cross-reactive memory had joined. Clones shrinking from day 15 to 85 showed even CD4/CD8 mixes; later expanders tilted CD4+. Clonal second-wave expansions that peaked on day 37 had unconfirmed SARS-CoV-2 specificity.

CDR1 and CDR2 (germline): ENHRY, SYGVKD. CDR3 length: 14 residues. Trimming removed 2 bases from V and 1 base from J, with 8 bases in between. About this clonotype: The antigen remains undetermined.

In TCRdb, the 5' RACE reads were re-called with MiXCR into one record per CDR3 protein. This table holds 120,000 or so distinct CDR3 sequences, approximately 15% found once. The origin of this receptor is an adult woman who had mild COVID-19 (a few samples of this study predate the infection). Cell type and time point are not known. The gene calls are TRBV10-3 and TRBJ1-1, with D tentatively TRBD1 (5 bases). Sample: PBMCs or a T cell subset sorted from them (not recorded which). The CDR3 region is CAISENGANTEAFF. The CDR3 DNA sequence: TGTGCCATCAGTGAGAATGGGGCGAACACTGAAGCTTTCTTT.